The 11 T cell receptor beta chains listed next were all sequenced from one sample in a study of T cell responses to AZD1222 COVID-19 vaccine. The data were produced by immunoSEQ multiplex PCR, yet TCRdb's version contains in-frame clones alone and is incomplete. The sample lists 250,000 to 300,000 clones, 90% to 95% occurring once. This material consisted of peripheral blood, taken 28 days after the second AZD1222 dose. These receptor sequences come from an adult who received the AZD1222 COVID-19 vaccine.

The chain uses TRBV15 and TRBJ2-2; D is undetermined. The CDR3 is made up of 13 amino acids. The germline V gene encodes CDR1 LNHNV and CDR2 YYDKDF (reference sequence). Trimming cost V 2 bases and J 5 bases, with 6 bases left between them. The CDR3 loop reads CATSRKGTGELFF. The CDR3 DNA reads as TGTGCCACCAGCAGAAAAGGTACCGGGGAGCTGTTTTTT.

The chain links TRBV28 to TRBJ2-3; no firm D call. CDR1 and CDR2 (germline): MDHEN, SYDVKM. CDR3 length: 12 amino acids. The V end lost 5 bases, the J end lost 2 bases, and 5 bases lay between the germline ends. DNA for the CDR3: TGTGCCAGCAGTCCTTACACAGATACGCAGTATTTT. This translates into CASSPYTDTQYF. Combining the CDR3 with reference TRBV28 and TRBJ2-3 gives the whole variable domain DVKVTQSSRYLVKRTGEKVFLECVQDMDHENMFWYRQDPGLGLRLIYFSYDVKMKEKGDIPEGYSVSREKKERFSLILESASTNQTSMYLCASSPYTDTQYFGPGTRLTVL.

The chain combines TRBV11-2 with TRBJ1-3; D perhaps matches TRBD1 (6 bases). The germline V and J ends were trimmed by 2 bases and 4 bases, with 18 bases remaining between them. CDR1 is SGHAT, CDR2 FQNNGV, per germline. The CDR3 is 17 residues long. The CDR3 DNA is TGTGCCAGCAGCTTAACTACCCTATGGGGGGCAGGAAACACCATATATTTT. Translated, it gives CASSLTTLWGAGNTIYF.

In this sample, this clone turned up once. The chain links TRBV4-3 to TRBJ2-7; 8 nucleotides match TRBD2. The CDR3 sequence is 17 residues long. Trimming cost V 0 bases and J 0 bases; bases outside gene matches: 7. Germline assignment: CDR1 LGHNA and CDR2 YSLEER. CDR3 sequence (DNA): TGCGCCAGCAGCCAAGACTCGCTAGCGGGTAGCTCCTACGAGCAGTACTTC. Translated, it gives CASSQDSLAGSSYEQYF.

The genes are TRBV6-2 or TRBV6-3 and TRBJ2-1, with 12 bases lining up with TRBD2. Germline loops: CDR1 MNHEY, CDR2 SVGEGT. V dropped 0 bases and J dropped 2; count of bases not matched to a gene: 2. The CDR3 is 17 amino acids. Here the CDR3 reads CASSYSRTSGAYNEQFF. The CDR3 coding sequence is TGTGCCAGCAGTTACTCTCGGACTAGCGGGGCCTACAATGAGCAGTTCTTC.

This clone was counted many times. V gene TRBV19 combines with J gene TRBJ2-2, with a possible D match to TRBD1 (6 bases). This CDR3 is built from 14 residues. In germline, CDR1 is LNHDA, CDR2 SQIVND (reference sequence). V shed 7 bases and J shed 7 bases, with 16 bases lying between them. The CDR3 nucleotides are TGTGCCAGTACCGTTACAGGGTTTTACGGGGAGCTGTTTTTT. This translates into CASTVTGFYGELFF.

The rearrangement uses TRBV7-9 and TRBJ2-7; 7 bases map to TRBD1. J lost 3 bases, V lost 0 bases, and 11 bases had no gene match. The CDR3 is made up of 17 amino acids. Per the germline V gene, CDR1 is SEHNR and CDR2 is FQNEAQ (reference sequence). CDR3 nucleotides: TGTGCCAGCAGCTTAGCGCTAATTGGGGACAGTCTCTACGAGCAGTACTTC. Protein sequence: CASSLALIGDSLYEQYF. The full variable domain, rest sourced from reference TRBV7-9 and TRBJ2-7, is DTGVSQNPRHKITKRGQNVTFRCDPISEHNRLYWYRQTLGQGPEFLTYFQNEAQLEKSRLLSDRFSAERPKGSFSTLEIQRTEQGDSAMYLCASSLALIGDSLYEQYFGPGTRLTVT.

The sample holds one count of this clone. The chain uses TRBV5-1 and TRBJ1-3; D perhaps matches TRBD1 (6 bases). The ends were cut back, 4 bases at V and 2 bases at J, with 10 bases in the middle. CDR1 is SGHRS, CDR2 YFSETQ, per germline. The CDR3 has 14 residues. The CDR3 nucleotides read TGCGCCAGCAGCACCGGGACAACTGGAAACACCATATATTTT. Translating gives CASSTGTTGNTIYF.

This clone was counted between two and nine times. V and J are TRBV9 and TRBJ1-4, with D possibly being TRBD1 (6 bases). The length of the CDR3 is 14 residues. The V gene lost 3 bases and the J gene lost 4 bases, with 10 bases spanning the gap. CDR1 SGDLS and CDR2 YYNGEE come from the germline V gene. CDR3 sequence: CASSATGSNEKLFF. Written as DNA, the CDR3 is TGTGCCAGCAGCGCTACAGGGAGTAATGAAAAACTGTTTTTT.

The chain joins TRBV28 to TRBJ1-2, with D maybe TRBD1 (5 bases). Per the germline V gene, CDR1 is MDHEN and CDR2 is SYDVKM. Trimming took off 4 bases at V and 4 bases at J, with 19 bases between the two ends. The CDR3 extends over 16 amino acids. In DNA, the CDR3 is TGTGCCAGCAGTTCCGCCGGGACGGACAAGATCTATGGCTACACCTTC. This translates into CASSSAGTDKIYGYTF.

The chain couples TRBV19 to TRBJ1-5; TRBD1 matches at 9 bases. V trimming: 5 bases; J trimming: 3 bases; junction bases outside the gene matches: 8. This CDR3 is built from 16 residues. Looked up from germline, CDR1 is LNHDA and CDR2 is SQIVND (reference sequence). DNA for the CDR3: TGTGCCAGTAGTTTCATCGGACAGGGGTACAATCAGCCCCAGCATTTT. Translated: CASSFIGQGYNQPQHF.